The 4 T cell receptor beta chains below all came from one sample that was sequenced in a study of blood T cell repertoires in COVID-19. Profiled with immunoSEQ multiplex PCR; TCRdb holds only in-frame clones, not every one. The profile shows some 230,000 clones, about 85% of them singletons. Sequenced sample: peripheral blood. All receptors derive from a man in his forties or fifties with acute or convalescent COVID-19.

This rearrangement joins TRBV9 to TRBJ2-3; TRBD2 agrees at 8 bases. V shed 4 bases, J shed 1 base, and the junction held 5 bases outside the gene matches. The length of the CDR3 is 15 residues. The germline V gene has CDR1 SGDLS and CDR2 YYNGEE. In nucleotides, the CDR3 is TGTGCCAGCAGCTTGCGGGGGGACCGCACAGATACGCAGTATTTT. Protein sequence: CASSLRGDRTDTQYF.

The rearrangement uses TRBV7-7 and TRBJ2-2, with 9 bases lining up with TRBD1. The germline gives CDR1 SSHAT, CDR2 FNYEAQ (reference sequence). After removal of 0 bases from V and 7 bases from J, the junction contained 6 bases not matched to a gene. The CDR3 has 16 residues. CDR3 in amino acids: CASSLAGTGLGGELFF. CDR3 DNA sequence: TGTGCCAGCAGCTTAGCCGGGACAGGGCTCGGCGGGGAGCTGTTTTTT.

This clone came up once. The chain employs TRBV10-3 and TRBJ1-1, with 9 bases matching TRBD1. Unmatched junction bases numbered 6, after V lost 3 bases and J lost 4 bases. This CDR3 is built from 15 residues. The germline CDR1 and CDR2 sequences are ENHRY and SYGVKD. CDR3 sequence (DNA): TGTGCCATCAGTGACACAGGGGGCGACGGCACTGAAGCTTTCTTT. Its protein is CAISDTGGDGTEAFF.

V gene TRBV10-2 combines with J gene TRBJ2-2; 12 bases line up with TRBD1. Trimming cost V 10 bases and J 7 bases; bases outside gene matches: 10. The CDR3 spans 15 residues. Germline V gene sequence: CDR1 WSHSY, CDR2 SAAADI. The CDR3 reads CATKMGQGANGELFF. CDR3 DNA sequence: TGCGCCACCAAGATGGGACAGGGGGCCAACGGGGAGCTGTTTTTT.